A single sample is the source of the 5 T cell receptor beta chains below, sequenced in a study of blood T cells in healthy people across ages. Using a J-beta primer mix together with a sample-barcoded 5' primer, a second PCR was run for about 6 to 12 cycles. TCRdb re-called the 5' RACE reads with MiXCR, one entry per CDR3 protein. Counted here are about 760,000 distinct CDR3 sequences, approximately 25% occurring once; the ten biggest clones make up roughly a tenth. The same specimen was also included in a second study, on T cells of mothers and their children.

Sequenced material: blood. The receptor source for this set is a boy aged 5 to 17 in good health.

DNA of the CDR3: TGCGCCAGCAGCGCCCGGCGCGCTGGGGCCAACGTCCTGACTTTC. Translated, it gives CASSARRAGANVLTF. The chain has TRBV5-1 and TRBJ2-6; D gene uncertain. The V gene lost 4 bases and the J gene lost 2 bases, with 10 bases spanning the gap. CDR3 length: 15 residues. Per germline, CDR1 SGHRS and CDR2 YFSETQ.

This clonotype has more than one count but fewer than ten. The chain recombines TRBV12-3 or TRBV12-4 with TRBJ2-2; TRBD2 agrees at 7 bases. This CDR3 has 15 residues. V shed 6 bases and J 5 bases; nucleotides not matched to a gene: 9. CDR3: CASSPSGIGTGELFF. CDR3 bases: TGTGCCAGCAGCCCCAGCGGGATTGGGACCGGGGAGCTGTTTTTT.

J is TRBJ2-1 and V is TRBV20-1; 7 bases line up with TRBD2. The CDR3 spans 17 residues. The trim removed 5 bases at V and 0 bases at J, leaving 13 bases unmatched. Germline loops: CDR1 DFQATT, CDR2 SNEGSKA (reference sequence). CDR3 in DNA: TGCAGTGCTCCAATCGGGGAGGGCCTGTCCTCCTACAATGAGCAGTTCTTC. Amino acid sequence: CSAPIGEGLSSYNEQFF.

There are a few counts of this clonotype. The rearrangement uses TRBV6-2 or TRBV6-3 and TRBJ1-5; D gene unclear. The CDR3 contains 14 residues. Germline V lookup: CDR1 MNHEY, CDR2 SVGEGT. The V end lost 4 bases, the J end lost 7 bases, and 14 bases lay between the germline ends. CDR3 amino acids: CASSSLAGVQPQHF. The CDR3 nucleotides are TGTGCCAGCAGTTCCCTCGCCGGGGTGCAGCCCCAGCATTTT.

A few counts support this clonotype. In nucleotides, the CDR3 is TGTGCCAGCAGCTCGACTATAGCGGGACCTCTATCGGATACGCAGTATTTT. Encoded protein: CASSSTIAGPLSDTQYF. V and J are TRBV7-9 and TRBJ2-3; TRBD2 matches 8 bases. The CDR3 length is 17 residues. V gave up 4 bases and J gave up 6 bases; unmatched junction bases: 15. Germline CDR1 and CDR2: SEHNR and FQNEAQ (reference sequence).